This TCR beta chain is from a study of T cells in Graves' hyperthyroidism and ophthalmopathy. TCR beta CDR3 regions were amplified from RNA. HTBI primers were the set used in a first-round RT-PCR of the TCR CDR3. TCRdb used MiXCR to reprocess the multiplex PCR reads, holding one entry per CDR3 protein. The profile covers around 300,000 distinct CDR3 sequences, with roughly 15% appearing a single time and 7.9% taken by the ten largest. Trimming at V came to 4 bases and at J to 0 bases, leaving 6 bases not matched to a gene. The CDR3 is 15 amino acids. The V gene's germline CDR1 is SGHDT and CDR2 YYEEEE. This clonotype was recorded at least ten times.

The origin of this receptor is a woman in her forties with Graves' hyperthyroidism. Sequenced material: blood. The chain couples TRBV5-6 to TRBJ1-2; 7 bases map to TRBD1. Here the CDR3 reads CASSRGTASNYGYTF. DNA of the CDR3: TGTGCCAGCAGCAGGGGGACAGCTTCTAACTATGGCTACACCTTC.